This section outlines one T cell receptor beta chain sequence together with its context. The antigen remains undetermined. This sample was taken from a study of shared clonotypes between healthy human individuals. Study-wide background: Per-donor plates numbered three CD4 naive, three CD4 memory, two CD8 naive and one CD8 memory.

Using immunoSEQ multiplex PCR, the repertoire was profiled, and TCRdb retains in-frame clones only, with some absent. The data show 330,000 or so clones, around 67% seen once. Recent acute infections and vaccinations were absent in the healthy HIV-negative adult donors. Study-wide points: Sample collection involved blood only; tissue repertoires are likely different. Estimated clonotype richness was generally higher in naive than memory subsets.

CDR3 size: 12 residues. V was trimmed by 4 bases and J by 10 bases, leaving 11 bases between them. Germline CDR1 SGHTA, CDR2 FQGNSA. This chain links TRBV7-2 with TRBJ2-1; D is perhaps TRBD2 (5 bases). This receptor was obtained from a man under 40 in good health. The specimen sequenced was memory CD4+ T cells sorted from blood. Subset in this sample: CD45RA-negative fraction. CDR3 residues: CASSSFKREQFF. CDR3 sequence (DNA): TGTGCCAGCAGCTCATTTAAGCGGGAGCAGTTCTTC.